This T cell receptor beta chain emerged from a study of identical twins. TCRdb reprocessed the 5' RACE reads via MiXCR and lists one record per CDR3 protein. The table lists 240,000 or so distinct CDR3 sequences, 5.5% to 7% of them singletons, with 3.6% in the top ten. The CDR3 runs 14 residues. With 3 bases removed from V and 2 bases from J, the gap between germline ends came to 5 bases. Germline V lookup: CDR1 LGHDT, CDR2 YNNKEL (reference sequence). These data were likewise used in another study, on yellow fever vaccine responses in identical twins.

V usage is TRBV3-1 and J usage is TRBJ2-6; D unclear. The sequenced material came from memory (CD45RO+) T cells sorted from blood. The origin of this receptor is a woman aged 18-30 years in good health. The chain's CDR3 is CASSHLAGANVLTF. The CDR3 bases are TGTGCCAGCAGCCATCTCGCTGGGGCCAACGTCCTGACTTTC.